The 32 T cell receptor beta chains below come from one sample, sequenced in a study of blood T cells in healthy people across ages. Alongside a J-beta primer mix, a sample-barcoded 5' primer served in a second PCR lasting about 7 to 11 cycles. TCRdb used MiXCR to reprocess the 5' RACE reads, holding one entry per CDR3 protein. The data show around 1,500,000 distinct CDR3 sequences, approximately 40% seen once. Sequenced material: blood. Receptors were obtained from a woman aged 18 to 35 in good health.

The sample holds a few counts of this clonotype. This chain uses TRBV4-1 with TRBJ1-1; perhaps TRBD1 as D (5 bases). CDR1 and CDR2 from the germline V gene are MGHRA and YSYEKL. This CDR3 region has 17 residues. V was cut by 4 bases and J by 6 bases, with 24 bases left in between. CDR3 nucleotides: TGCGCCAGCAGCCTTCGCATGGGGGTCCCCCCGGACGCTGAAGCTTTCTTT. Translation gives CASSLRMGVPPDAEAFF.

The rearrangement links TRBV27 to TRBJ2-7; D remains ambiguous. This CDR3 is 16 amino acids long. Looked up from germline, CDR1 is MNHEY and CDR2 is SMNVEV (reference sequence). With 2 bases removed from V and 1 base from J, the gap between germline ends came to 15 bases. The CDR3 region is CASSLVPQVPSYEQYF. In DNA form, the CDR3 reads TGTGCCAGCAGTTTAGTCCCCCAGGTACCATCCTACGAGCAGTACTTC.

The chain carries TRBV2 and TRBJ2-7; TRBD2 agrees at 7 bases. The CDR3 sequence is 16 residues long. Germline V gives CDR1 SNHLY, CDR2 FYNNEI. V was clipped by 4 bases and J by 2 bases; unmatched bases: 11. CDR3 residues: CASSVRPLATTYEQYF. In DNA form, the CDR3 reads TGTGCCAGCAGTGTTCGCCCACTAGCGACCACCTACGAGCAGTACTTC.

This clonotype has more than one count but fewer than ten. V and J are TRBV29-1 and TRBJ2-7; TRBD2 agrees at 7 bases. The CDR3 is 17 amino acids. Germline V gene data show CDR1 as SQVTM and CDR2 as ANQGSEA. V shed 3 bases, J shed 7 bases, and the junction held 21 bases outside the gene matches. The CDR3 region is CSVDTPGGGRRTKEQYF. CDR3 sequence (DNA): TGCAGCGTTGACACCCCGGGAGGCGGGAGAAGAACAAAAGAGCAGTACTTC.

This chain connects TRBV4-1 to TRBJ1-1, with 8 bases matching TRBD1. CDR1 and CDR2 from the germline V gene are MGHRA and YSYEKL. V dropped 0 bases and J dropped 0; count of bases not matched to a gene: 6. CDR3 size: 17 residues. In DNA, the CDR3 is TGCGCCAGCAGCCAAGATCAGGGGGCGAGGGTGAACACTGAAGCTTTCTTT. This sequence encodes CASSQDQGARVNTEAFF.

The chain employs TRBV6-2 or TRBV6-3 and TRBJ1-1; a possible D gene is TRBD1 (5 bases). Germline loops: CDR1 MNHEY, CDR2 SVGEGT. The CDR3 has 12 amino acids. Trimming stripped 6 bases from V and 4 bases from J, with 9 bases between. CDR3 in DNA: TGTGCCAGCAGATCCAGGGCCACTGAAGCTTTCTTT. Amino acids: CASRSRATEAFF.

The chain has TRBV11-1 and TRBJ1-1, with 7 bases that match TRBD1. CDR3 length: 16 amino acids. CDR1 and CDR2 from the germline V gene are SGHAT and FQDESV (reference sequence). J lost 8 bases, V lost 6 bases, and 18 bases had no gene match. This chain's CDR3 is CASRPKGGGQLLEAFF. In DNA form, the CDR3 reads TGTGCCAGCAGACCGAAAGGTGGGGGACAGCTTTTGGAAGCTTTCTTT.

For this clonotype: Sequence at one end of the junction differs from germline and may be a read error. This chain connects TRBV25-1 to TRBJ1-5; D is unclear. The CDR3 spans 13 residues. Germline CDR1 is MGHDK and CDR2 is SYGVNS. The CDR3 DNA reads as TGTGCCAGCAGTGAAGACGGCAACCAGCCCCAGCATTTT. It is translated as CASSEDGNQPQHF. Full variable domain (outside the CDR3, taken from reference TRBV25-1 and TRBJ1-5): EADIYQTPRYLVIGTGKKITLECSQTMGHDKMYWYQQDPGMELHLIHYSYGVNSTEKGDLSSESTVSRIRTEHFPLTLESARPSHTSQYLCASSEDGNQPQHFGDGTRLSIL.

The CDR3 sequence is CSARIPGTRAYEQYF. In DNA form, the CDR3 reads TGCAGTGCTAGAATTCCCGGGACTAGGGCGTACGAGCAGTACTTC. The J gene is TRBJ2-4, the V gene TRBV20-1; 8 bases agree with TRBD2. The last part of the DNA fits TRBJ2-7 better; the J call may be wrong. The CDR3 extends over 15 amino acids. In germline, CDR1 is DFQATT, CDR2 SNEGSKA (reference sequence).

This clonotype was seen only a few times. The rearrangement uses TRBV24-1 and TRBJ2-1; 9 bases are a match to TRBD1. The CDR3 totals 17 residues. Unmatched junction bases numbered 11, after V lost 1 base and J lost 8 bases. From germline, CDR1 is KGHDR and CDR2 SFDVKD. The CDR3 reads CATSDFPDRGALDEQFF. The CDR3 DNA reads TGTGCCACCAGTGATTTCCCCGACAGGGGGGCCCTCGATGAGCAGTTCTTC.

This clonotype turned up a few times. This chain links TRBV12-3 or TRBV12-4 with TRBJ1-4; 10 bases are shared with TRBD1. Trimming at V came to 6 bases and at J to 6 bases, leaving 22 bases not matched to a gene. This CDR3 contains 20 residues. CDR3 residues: CASSQPGGTGEILGDEKLFF. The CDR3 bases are TGTGCCAGCAGCCAACCCGGCGGGACAGGGGAAATATTGGGAGATGAAAAACTGTTTTTT.

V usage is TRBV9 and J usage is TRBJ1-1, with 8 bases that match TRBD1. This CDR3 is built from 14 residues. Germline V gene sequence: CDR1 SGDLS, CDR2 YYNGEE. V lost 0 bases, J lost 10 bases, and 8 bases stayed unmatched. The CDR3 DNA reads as TGTGCCAGCAGCGTAGGGGGGGGTGACAGGGGAGCTTTCTTT. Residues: CASSVGGGDRGAFF.

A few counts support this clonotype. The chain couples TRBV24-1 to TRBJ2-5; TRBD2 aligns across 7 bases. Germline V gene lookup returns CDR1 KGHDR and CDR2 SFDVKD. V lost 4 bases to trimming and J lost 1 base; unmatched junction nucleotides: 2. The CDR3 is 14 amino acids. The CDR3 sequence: CATSDRGSQETQYF. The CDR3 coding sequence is TGTGCCACCAGTGACCGCGGGAGCCAAGAGACCCAGTACTTC.

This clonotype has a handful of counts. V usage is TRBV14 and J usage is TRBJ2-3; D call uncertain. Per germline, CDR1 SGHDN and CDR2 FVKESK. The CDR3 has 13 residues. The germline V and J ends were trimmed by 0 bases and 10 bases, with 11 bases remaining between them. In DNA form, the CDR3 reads TGTGCCAGCAGCCAAGATCTTGCGAGCCCGCAGTATTTT. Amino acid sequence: CASSQDLASPQYF.

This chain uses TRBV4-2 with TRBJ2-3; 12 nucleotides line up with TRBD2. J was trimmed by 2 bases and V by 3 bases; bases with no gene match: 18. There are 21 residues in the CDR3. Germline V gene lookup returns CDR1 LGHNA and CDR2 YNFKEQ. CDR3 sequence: CASSHSRLAGVTTGPTDTQYF. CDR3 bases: TGTGCCAGCAGCCATTCTAGACTAGCGGGGGTAACAACCGGCCCCACAGATACGCAGTATTTT.

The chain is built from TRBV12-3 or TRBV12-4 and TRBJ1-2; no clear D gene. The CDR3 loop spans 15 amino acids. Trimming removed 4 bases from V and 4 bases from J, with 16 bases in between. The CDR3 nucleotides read TGTGCCAGCAGTTCTCTATCGCTAGCCGGCTATGGCTACACCTTC. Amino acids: CASSSLSLAGYGYTF.

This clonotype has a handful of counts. The CDR3 sequence is CASSGRGPGYEQYF. CDR3 in DNA: TGTGCCAGCAGCGGACGCGGGCCCGGTTACGAGCAGTACTTC. V and J are TRBV7-2 and TRBJ2-7, with D possibly matching TRBD2 (5 bases). The CDR3 extends over 14 amino acids. V gave up 5 bases and J gave up 4 bases, with 15 bases separating them. CDR1 SGHTA and CDR2 FQGNSA come from the germline V gene.

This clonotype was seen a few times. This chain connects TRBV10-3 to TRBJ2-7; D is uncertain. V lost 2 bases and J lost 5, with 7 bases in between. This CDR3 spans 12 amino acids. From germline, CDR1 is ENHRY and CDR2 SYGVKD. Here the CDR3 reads CAISETVNEQYF. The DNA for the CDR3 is TGTGCCATCAGTGAGACTGTAAACGAGCAGTACTTC.

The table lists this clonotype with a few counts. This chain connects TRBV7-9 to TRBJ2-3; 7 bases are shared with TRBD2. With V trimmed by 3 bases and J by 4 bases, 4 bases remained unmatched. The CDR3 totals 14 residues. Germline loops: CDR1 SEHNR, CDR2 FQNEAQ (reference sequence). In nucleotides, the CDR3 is TGTGCCAGCAGCTTCAGCGGGGCAGCAGATACGCAGTATTTT. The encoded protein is CASSFSGAADTQYF.

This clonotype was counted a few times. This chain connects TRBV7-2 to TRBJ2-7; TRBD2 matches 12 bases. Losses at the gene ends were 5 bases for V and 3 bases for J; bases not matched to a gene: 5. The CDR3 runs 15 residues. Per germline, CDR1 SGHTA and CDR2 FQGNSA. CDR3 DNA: TGTGCCAGCAGCCCGACTAGCGGGGGTTACTACGAGCAGTACTTC. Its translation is CASSPTSGGYYEQYF.

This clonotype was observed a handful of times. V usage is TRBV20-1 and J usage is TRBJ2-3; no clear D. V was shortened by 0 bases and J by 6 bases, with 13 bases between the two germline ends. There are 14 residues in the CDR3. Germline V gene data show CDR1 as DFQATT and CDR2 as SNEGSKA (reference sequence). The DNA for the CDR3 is TGCAGTGCTAGAGATCCCGTGATTAGGGATACGCAGTATTTT. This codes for CSARDPVIRDTQYF.

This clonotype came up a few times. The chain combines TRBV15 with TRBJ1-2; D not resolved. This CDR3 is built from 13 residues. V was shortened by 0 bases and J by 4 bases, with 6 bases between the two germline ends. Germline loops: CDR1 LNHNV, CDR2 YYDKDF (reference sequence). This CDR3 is CATSRDRSYGYTF. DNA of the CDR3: TGTGCCACCAGCAGAGACAGGAGCTATGGCTACACCTTC.

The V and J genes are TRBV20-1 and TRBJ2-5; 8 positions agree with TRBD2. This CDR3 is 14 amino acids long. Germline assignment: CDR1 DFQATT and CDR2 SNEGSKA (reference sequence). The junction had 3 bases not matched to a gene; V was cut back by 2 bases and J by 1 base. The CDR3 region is CSARKAGAQETQYF. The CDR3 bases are TGCAGTGCTAGAAAAGCGGGGGCCCAAGAGACCCAGTACTTC.

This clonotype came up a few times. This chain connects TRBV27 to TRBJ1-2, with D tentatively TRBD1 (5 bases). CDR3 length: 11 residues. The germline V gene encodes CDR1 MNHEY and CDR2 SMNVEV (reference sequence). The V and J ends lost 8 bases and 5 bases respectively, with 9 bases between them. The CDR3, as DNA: TGTGCCAGCGGGGGAAGTTATGGCTACACCTTC. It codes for CASGGSYGYTF.

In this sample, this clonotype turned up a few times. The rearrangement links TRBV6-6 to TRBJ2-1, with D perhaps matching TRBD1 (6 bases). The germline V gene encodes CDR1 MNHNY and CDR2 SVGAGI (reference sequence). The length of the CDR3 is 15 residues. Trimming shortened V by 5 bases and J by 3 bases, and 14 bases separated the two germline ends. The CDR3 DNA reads TGTGCCAGCAGTACTTGGACAGCCTACTACAATGAGCAGTTCTTC. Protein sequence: CASSTWTAYYNEQFF.

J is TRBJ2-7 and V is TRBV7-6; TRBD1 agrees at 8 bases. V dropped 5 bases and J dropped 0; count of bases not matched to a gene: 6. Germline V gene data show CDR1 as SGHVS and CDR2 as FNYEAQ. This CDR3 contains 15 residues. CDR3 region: CASSPTGGPSYEQYF. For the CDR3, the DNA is TGTGCCAGCAGCCCCACAGGGGGGCCCTCCTACGAGCAGTACTTC. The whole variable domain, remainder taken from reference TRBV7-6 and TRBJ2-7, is GAGVSQSPRYKVTKRGQDVALRCDPISGHVSLYWYRQALGQGPEFLTYFNYEAQQDKSGLPNDRFSAERPEGSISTLTIQRTEQRDSAMYRCASSPTGGPSYEQYFGPGTRLTVT.

The CDR3 loop reads CASRQTSPDETQYF. The CDR3 bases are TGCGCCAGCCGACAGACTAGCCCGGACGAGACCCAGTACTTC. J is TRBJ2-5 and V is TRBV4-1; 7 bases agree with TRBD2. There are 14 residues in the CDR3. Trimming cost V 8 bases and J 5 bases; bases outside gene matches: 11. In germline, CDR1 is MGHRA, CDR2 YSYEKL.

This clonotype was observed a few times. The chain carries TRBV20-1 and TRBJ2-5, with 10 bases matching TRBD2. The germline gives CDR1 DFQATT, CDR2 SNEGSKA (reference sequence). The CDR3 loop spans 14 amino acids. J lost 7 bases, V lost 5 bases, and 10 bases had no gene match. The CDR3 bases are TGCAGTGCTCCCGAGACTAGCGGGTGGGGGACCCAGTACTTC. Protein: CSAPETSGWGTQYF.

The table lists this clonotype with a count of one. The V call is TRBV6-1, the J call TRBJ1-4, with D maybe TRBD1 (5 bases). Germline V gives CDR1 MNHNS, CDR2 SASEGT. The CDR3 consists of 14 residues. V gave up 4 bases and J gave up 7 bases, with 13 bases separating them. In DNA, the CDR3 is TGTGCCAGCAGTGGACAGCCCGAGAGTGAAAAACTGTTTTTT. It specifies CASSGQPESEKLFF.

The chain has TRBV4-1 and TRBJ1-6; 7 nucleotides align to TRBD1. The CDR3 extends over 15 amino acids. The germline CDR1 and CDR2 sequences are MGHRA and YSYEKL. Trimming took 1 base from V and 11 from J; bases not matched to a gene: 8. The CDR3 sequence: CASSQGDRDGAPLHF. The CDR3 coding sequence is TGCGCCAGCAGCCAAGGAGACAGGGACGGGGCACCCCTCCACTTT.

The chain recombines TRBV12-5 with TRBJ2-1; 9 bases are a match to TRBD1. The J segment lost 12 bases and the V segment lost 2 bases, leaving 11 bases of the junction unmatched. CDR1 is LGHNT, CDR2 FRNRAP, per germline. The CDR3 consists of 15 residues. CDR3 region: CASGLRGQGRHGQFF. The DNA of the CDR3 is TGTGCTAGTGGTTTGAGGGGACAGGGTCGTCATGGGCAGTTCTTC.

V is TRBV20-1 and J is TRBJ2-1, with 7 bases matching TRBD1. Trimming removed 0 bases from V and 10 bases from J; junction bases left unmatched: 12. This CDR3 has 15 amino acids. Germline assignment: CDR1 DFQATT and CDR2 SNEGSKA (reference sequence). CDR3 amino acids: CSARDGRTGSYEQFF. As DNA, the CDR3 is TGCAGTGCTAGAGATGGTAGGACAGGCTCCTACGAGCAGTTCTTC.